The 17 T cell receptor beta chains presented below share a single source sample, sequenced in a study of T-cell reconstitution after alpha-beta-depleted transplantation in children. The authors prepared the TCRbeta library with unique molecular identifiers. TCRdb re-called the PCR reads with MiXCR, one entry per CDR3 protein. This table holds about 50,000 distinct CDR3 sequences, 5.5% to 7.5% found once. The sample was PBMCs, mostly from graft donor cells, taken 60 days after TCRalphabeta/CD19-depleted stem cell transplant. The receptor source for this set is a female patient aged 2-15 years who had a stem cell transplant for aplastic anemia, so the T cells may come from the graft donor.

This clonotype has ten or more counts. The V and J genes are TRBV27 and TRBJ1-5, with D hard to call. CDR1 and CDR2 (germline): MNHEY, SMNVEV (reference sequence). Trimming took off 9 bases at V and 9 bases at J, with 9 bases between the two ends. The CDR3 loop spans 10 amino acids. CDR3 sequence reads: CARFRRPQHF. The CDR3 bases are TGTGCCAGATTTCGACGGCCCCAGCATTTT.

This clonotype was picked up many times. V and J are TRBV20-1 and TRBJ2-7; TRBD1 is a possible D gene (5 bases). The V end was cut by 3 bases, the J end by 0 bases, with 6 bases between. The CDR3 loop spans 12 amino acids. The germline CDR1 and CDR2 sequences are DFQATT and SNEGSKA (reference sequence). CDR3 protein: CSASQGSYEQYF. The DNA of the CDR3 is TGCAGTGCTAGCCAGGGCTCCTACGAGCAGTACTTC.

This clonotype turned up a few times. The rearrangement links TRBV7-8 to TRBJ2-2; 14 nucleotides match TRBD2. The CDR3 has 17 amino acids. Germline V gene sequence: CDR1 SGHVS, CDR2 FQNEAQ. The J segment lost 7 bases and the V segment lost 5 bases, leaving 9 bases of the junction unmatched. The CDR3 DNA reads TGTGCCAGCAGCCCCGGGACTAGCGGGAGATTGGGCGGGGAGCTGTTTTTT. Translation: CASSPGTSGRLGGELFF.

This clonotype was seen ten or more times. The rearrangement joins TRBV7-2 to TRBJ2-5; TRBD2 matches at 10 bases. V lost 3 bases and J lost 4; bases outside the gene matches: 5. Germline V lookup: CDR1 SGHTA, CDR2 FQGNSA. The CDR3 runs 15 residues. The CDR3 region has the DNA TGTGCCAGCAGCTTGGGGACTAGCGTTCGAGAGACCCAGTACTTC. Its translation is CASSLGTSVRETQYF.

The V gene is TRBV20-1, the J gene TRBJ2-3, with TRBD1 matching 8 bases. CDR3 length equals 16 residues. Per the germline V gene, CDR1 is DFQATT and CDR2 is SNEGSKA (reference sequence). V lost 2 bases, J lost 6 bases, and 13 bases stayed unmatched. CDR3 nucleotide sequence: TGCAGTGCTAGATTATTCCGGACAGGGCTGGGGGATACGCAGTATTTT. This sequence encodes CSARLFRTGLGDTQYF.

A few counts support this clonotype. The chain joins TRBV20-1 to TRBJ1-2; the match to TRBD1 covers 7 bases. The J segment lost 8 bases and the V segment lost 8 bases, leaving 11 bases of the junction unmatched. Germline V gene lookup returns CDR1 DFQATT and CDR2 SNEGSKA (reference sequence). The CDR3 length is 12 residues. The CDR3 is CSPGRGQEGYTF. The CDR3 DNA reads TGCAGTCCTGGGAGGGGGCAGGAAGGCTACACCTTC.

This chain links TRBV2 with TRBJ2-1; tentative D call: TRBD1 (5 bases). Germline lookup yields CDR1 SNHLY and CDR2 FYNNEI. The CDR3 covers 16 residues. The V and J ends lost 4 bases and 4 bases respectively, with 17 bases between them. The CDR3 nucleotides read TGTGCCAGCAGTGCCCAGGGCTGGTCCCAGTACAATGAGCAGTTCTTC. Translation gives CASSAQGWSQYNEQFF.

The table lists this clonotype with many counts. The rearrangement joins TRBV10-3 to TRBJ2-1; D is undetermined. The germline V gene has CDR1 ENHRY and CDR2 SYGVKD. V lost 6 bases, J lost 0 bases, and 12 bases lay in between. The CDR3 runs 15 residues. The CDR3 sequence is CAISYSQPSYNEQFF. The CDR3 coding sequence is TGTGCCATCAGCTATTCACAACCCTCCTACAATGAGCAGTTCTTC.

This clonotype is medium-sized in the sample. The chain carries TRBV5-1 and TRBJ2-1, with 8 bases matching TRBD2. Germline V lookup: CDR1 SGHRS, CDR2 YFSETQ. The CDR3 has 17 amino acids. Trimming took 5 bases from V and 5 from J; bases not matched to a gene: 15. In nucleotides, the CDR3 is TGCGCCAGCAGTCGACCTGCGGCTAGCGGGCCTAACAATGAGCAGTTCTTC. Its protein product is CASSRPAASGPNNEQFF. Combining the CDR3 with reference TRBV5-1 and TRBJ2-1 gives the whole variable domain KAGVTQTPRYLIKTRGQQVTLSCSPISGHRSVSWYQQTPGQGLQFLFEYFSETQRNKGNFPGRFSGRQFSNSRSEMNVSTLELGDSALYLCASSRPAASGPNNEQFFGPGTRLTVL.

In its sample, this clonotype was seen many times. The chain combines TRBV5-6 with TRBJ2-5, with D possibly being TRBD2 (5 bases). The CDR3 is 16 residues long. Trimming removed 3 bases from V and 3 bases from J, with 18 bases in between. Germline V gene data show CDR1 as SGHDT and CDR2 as YYEEEE. The CDR3 is CASSSQRRRVEETQYF. The DNA of the CDR3 is TGTGCCAGCAGCTCGCAACGCAGGCGGGTTGAAGAGACCCAGTACTTC.

The chain couples TRBV18 to TRBJ2-5; tentatively, D is TRBD2 (6 bases). Trimming took off 2 bases at V and 8 bases at J, with 12 bases between the two ends. The CDR3 spans 13 residues. Germline V lookup: CDR1 KGHSH, CDR2 LQKENI. CDR3: CASSPTSSRTQYF. The CDR3 DNA sequence: TGTGCCAGCTCACCAACTAGCAGTCGCACCCAGTACTTC.

This clonotype has ten or more counts. V is TRBV9 and J is TRBJ2-1; 8 bases agree with TRBD2. Germline values: CDR1 SGDLS, CDR2 YYNGEE. CDR3 length equals 15 residues. Germline trimming cut 2 bases from V and 0 bases from J; bases unmatched to any gene: 1. DNA for the CDR3: TGTGCCAGCAGCGTTAGCGGGGCCTCCTACAATGAGCAGTTCTTC. Residues: CASSVSGASYNEQFF.

This clonotype was recorded at least ten times. The gene calls are TRBV12-3 or TRBV12-4 and TRBJ2-1, with a tentative D call TRBD1 (6 bases). The CDR3 covers 14 residues. V was cut by 2 bases and J by 8 bases, with 13 bases left in between. CDR3 bases: TGTGCCAGCAGTTTATTTGGGGGCGGCGATGAGCAGTTCTTC. Its translation: CASSLFGGGDEQFF.

Ten or more counts support this clonotype. The chain combines TRBV5-1 with TRBJ1-6, with D possibly being TRBD1 (5 bases). The CDR3 has 13 amino acids. Trimming removed 4 bases at V and 8 bases at J, with 10 bases between. Germline CDR1 and CDR2: SGHRS and YFSETQ. The CDR3 reads CASSPMTDSPLHF. The CDR3 bases are TGCGCCAGCAGCCCGATGACAGATTCACCCCTCCACTTT.

This clonotype was detected ten times or more. This may be a read error, as it is one base from a much larger clone. The chain couples TRBV28 to TRBJ1-5; perhaps TRBD1 as D (6 bases). V was trimmed by 1 base and J by 6 bases, leaving 10 bases between them. Germline V gene sequence: CDR1 MDHEN, CDR2 SYDVKM. The CDR3 has 14 residues. CDR3 coding DNA: TGTGCCAGCAGTTTATACAGGGCCATTCAGCCCCAGCATTTT. Translating gives CASSLYRAIQPQHF.

The rearrangement links TRBV5-6 to TRBJ1-1, with TRBD1 matching 9 bases. Trimming at V came to 3 bases and at J to 0 bases, leaving 6 bases not matched to a gene. Per germline, CDR1 SGHDT and CDR2 YYEEEE. CDR3 length: 16 residues. CDR3 protein: CASSSFDRGMNTEAFF. The CDR3 DNA follows: TGTGCCAGCAGCTCGTTCGACAGGGGGATGAACACTGAAGCTTTCTTT.

This clonotype has at least ten counts. The chain employs TRBV9 and TRBJ2-7, with 11 bases identical to TRBD2. Germline trimming cut 0 bases from V and 6 bases from J; bases unmatched to any gene: 2. Germline-derived CDR1 and CDR2 are SGDLS and YYNGEE. This CDR3 spans 14 amino acids. The CDR3 sequence is CASSVGLAGFEQYF. The CDR3 DNA reads as TGTGCCAGCAGCGTAGGACTAGCGGGGTTCGAGCAGTACTTC.